This T cell receptor beta chain was retrieved from a study of shared clonotypes between healthy human individuals (dated by TCRdb to about 2020). Study-wide context: Three men and two women, aged 18 to 49 years, made up the cohort. For each donor, three plates each were used for CD4 naive and CD4 memory, two plates were used for CD8 naive, and one plate was used for CD8 memory. To estimate repertoire size and how much clonotype sharing occurs between individuals, the study deeply sequenced the blood TCR repertoires of roughly 5 healthy adults. Different laboratories and diverse techniques were used to prepare libraries and sequence TCR repertoires, to increase sequencing depth and limit assay-specific biases. Each donor's leukapheresis produced roughly between roughly 0.85 and 10 billion PBMCs.

The germline V gene (reference sequence) sets CDR1 to SGHAT and CDR2 to FQDESV. The cysteine opens and the phenylalanine closes a CDR3 of 15 amino acids. Solely the CDR3 DNA is kept, with 45 bases framed from the first base. V is trimmed back by 5 bases and J by 5 bases, and the junction contains 9 bases that no gene match accounts for. Donors were healthy HIV-negative adults with no recently reported acute infections or vaccinations. All donors were Caucasian adults living in Nashville, Tennessee, USA. Magnetic negative selection was used to enrich CD4+ T cells, after which naive cells were positively selected on CD45RA and the negative fraction became the memory subset. Blood was obtained by leukapheresis, after which PBMCs were separated by Ficoll-Histopaque density gradient centrifugation and cryopreserved in liquid nitrogen vapor phase. Purity and quantity of every magnetically sorted T cell population were checked by analytical flow cytometry. From each sorted fraction, genomic DNA was isolated and quantified by UV absorbance on a Nanodrop 2000c.

Concerning this clone itself: The antigen this receptor binds is unknown. No per-base quality is available; no much larger clone lies one base away.

What the research found in general, with its limitations: Compared with non-shared clonotypes, clonotypes shared by all four sorted-subset donors had higher generation probabilities. Around 5.4% of naive CD4, 3.5% of naive CD8, roughly 2.4% of memory CD4, and 0.35% to 0.4% of memory CD8 clonotypes were shared across several donors. Naive subsets generally had larger estimated clonotype richness than memory subsets. Rarefaction of sorted-subset datasets indicated incomplete sequencing despite the large sequencing depth. Sampling was restricted to blood, and TCR repertoires in tissue are likely to differ from TCR repertoires in blood. Because the study included only a small number of donors, the genetic and exposure-history diversity represented was limited. Pairwise subsampling led to the expectation that sequencing depth would affect the degree of clonotype sharing among donors.

Using the deep immunoSEQ assay, multiplex PCR amplified TCR CDR3 regions from genomic DNA. Genomic DNA extracted from each cell subset was distributed evenly over all wells of several immunoSEQ 96-well plates, and each plate served as one replicate. For sorted subsets, 200 ng of genomic DNA, equivalent to 30,000 or so T cell genomes, went into each replicate PCR. The purified libraries were quantified using a Qubit 3.0 fluorometer, sized with a Bioanalyzer 2100, and then quantified again using the KAPA Library Quantification kit. Every immunoSEQ 96-well plate was sequenced on a separate single-read 150-cycle Illumina NextSeq 550 flow cell. The study's own analysis went as follows. Because the immunoSEQ output included only junctional sequences and no quality scores, the filtering could not be the same as the filtering used for full-length reads. To assign V/J genes and CDR3, sequences were annotated using PyIR, a Python wrapper for IgBLAST v1.9, with IMGT germline references. Reads were filtered out if the reads had weak V/J assignments (E-value above 1e-6), no CDR3, stop codons, out-of-frame junctions, or ambiguous translated residues. A V3J clonotype was defined by an identical inferred V gene, J gene, and CDR3 amino acid sequence. Percentage overlap between repertoires was calculated by dividing the number of shared unique clonotypes by the size of the smaller repertoire. Richness of each repertoire was evaluated using RTK rarefaction, the Chao1 estimator, and Recon v2.1 estimates of unobserved clonotypes. Generation probabilities for all TCRbeta clonotypes obtained by the gDNA method from a handful of donors were computed using OLGA. The table comes from immuneACCESS by way of TCRdb, which keeps in-frame sequences with V and J called. Part of the clones is missing from these tables; in studies checked, under half for an unresolved V gene and the rest for unknown reasons. From that table come the V and J calls and clone size; the DNA was used to work out D and trimming. This sample comprises over a million clones, approximately 78% of them detected only once. The ten most abundant clones make up approximately 0.5% of the sample.

The TCR was taken from a man aged 18 to 29 in good health. Some clones in this sample may be carry-over from other donors' samples. The V and J genes are TRBV11-1 and TRBJ2-5; 9 nucleotides in the junction match TRBD1. Sequenced: memory CD4+ T cells from PBMCs. The cell subset or site label, read with the paper, signifies: CD45RA-negative fraction. The sequence in DNA is TGTGCCAGCAGCCCGGGACAGGGAGGAGTTGAGACCCAGTACTTC. Its translation reads: CASSPGQGGVETQYF.